Below, 3 T cell receptor beta chains from the same sample are listed, as sequenced in a study of cytomegalovirus exposure and HLA in healthy donors. TCRdb's table, derived via immunoSEQ multiplex PCR, lists solely in-frame clones and lacks some. The sample has 150,000 to 200,000 clones; about three quarters are singletons. The source material was PBMCs. The receptors originated from a woman in her 30s in good health and CMV-seronegative.

The chain employs TRBV27 and TRBJ2-1; 9 positions match TRBD2. V lost 5 bases, J lost 6 bases, and 17 bases stayed unmatched. The CDR3 loop spans 18 amino acids. The germline V gene has CDR1 MNHEY and CDR2 SMNVEV (reference sequence). CDR3 sequence reads: CASSIAPVVAGARNEQFF. CDR3 sequence (DNA): TGTGCCAGCAGTATCGCCCCGGTTGTAGCGGGGGCTCGCAATGAGCAGTTCTTC.

The gene calls are TRBV11-3 and TRBJ2-7; TRBD1 matches 12 bases. Looked up from germline, CDR1 is SGHNT and CDR2 is YENEEA. The trim removed 3 bases at V and 2 bases at J, leaving 2 bases unmatched. The CDR3 contains 15 residues. CDR3 in amino acids: CASSLGTGGPYEQYF. In DNA form, the CDR3 reads TGTGCCAGCAGCTTGGGGACAGGGGGCCCCTACGAGCAGTACTTC.

The chain joins TRBV7-2 to TRBJ2-7; 10 nucleotides match TRBD2. The CDR3 has 18 amino acids. The V gene's germline CDR1 is SGHTA and CDR2 FQGNSA. Trimming took 5 bases from V and 5 from J; bases not matched to a gene: 18. Here the CDR3 DNA reads TGTGCCAGCAGCCTCAACGGGGCCCTAGCGGGAGTCCCCCACGAGCAGTACTTC. This codes for CASSLNGALAGVPHEQYF.